This T cell receptor (beta chain) is drawn from a study of identifying expanded T cells in peripheral blood. Study-level findings and limits: Over two and four weeks, about 15 and 18 clones changed, versus around 1.2 between replicates.

In regard to this clone: Its antigen remains unknown.

Sequencing used immunoSEQ multiplex PCR; TCRdb keeps in-frame clones, though not all of them. This table holds about 100,000 clones, about 87% found once. Germline V gives CDR1 SEHNR, CDR2 FQNEAQ (reference sequence). V gave up 10 bases and J gave up 0 bases, with 15 bases separating them. The CDR3 runs 14 residues. Collection occurred without any documented infections or immune events in donors. V and J are TRBV7-9 and TRBJ1-1, with no clear D. Sequenced sample: blood. The origin of this receptor is a person aged 18 to 75 in good health. The CDR3 region has the DNA TGTGCCATCAAAACGGGCTTCATGAACACTGAAGCTTTCTTT. The encoded protein is CAIKTGFMNTEAFF.